The following is a TCR beta chain sequence with its context. Its binding antigen is unknown. One end of the junction varies from germline; a read error may be responsible. This entry belongs to a study of CD8 T cells in Susac syndrome (dated by TCRdb to the late 2010s). Concerning the study at large: The study used repertoire sequencing to test whether antigen drove CD8+ T cell activation and differentiation in Susac syndrome. Study-wide findings and limitations: The study acknowledged that relatively few individuals were included in the TCR sequencing and HLA analysis.

Peripheral blood CD8+ and CD4+ T cells from healthy donors, Susac syndrome patients and multiple sclerosis patients were profiled using high-throughput TCR beta sequencing. Healthy donors were age- and sex-matched controls. CD8+ TEMRA cells were enriched by FACS, while bulk CD8+ and CD4+ T cells were purified by magnetic negative isolation. Blood was drawn into EDTA tubes, processed within 24 hours, and PBMCs were isolated by density gradient centrifugation. PBMCs intended for TCR sequencing were frozen in liquid nitrogen and were later thawed in a 37 degrees C water bath. A purity of at least 90% was achieved for sorted or isolated CD4+, CD8+ and CD8+ TEMRA cells. RNA was extracted using the RNeasy kit, and roughly 0.5 to 1 ug of the RNA was reverse transcribed with random hexamers. The immunoSEQ multiplex PCR assay, which covers 54 Vbeta and 13 Jbeta segments, was used to amplify TCR beta CDR3 regions. Bias from PCR amplification was corrected by using a synthetic template baseline for primer optimization and for computational correction. The authors' pipeline ran thus. Only productive sequences were kept, with reads annotated to V, D and J genes according to IMGT and analyzed in immunoSEQ Analyzer. Clonality was calculated as one minus the Shannon entropy normalized by log2 of the number of productive unique sequences. For each patient and control, public and private clones were evaluated among the 100 most prevalent clones. Susac-specific clones were defined as absent from healthy and MS cohorts, over a thousand published viral clones and other ImmuneACCESS disease sequences. Using fastp at Q25 and MiXCR, TCRdb reprocessed the public reads and kept productive beta chains. Records with the same CDR3 protein are collapsed into one entry carrying the most frequent genes and DNA. For this entry, the V and J calls and clone size follow TCRdb and not the study's own pipeline. The sample table holds 100,000 to 150,000 distinct CDR3 sequences, of which 90% to 95% were seen once. Jointly, the top ten make up around 0.12% of the sample.

The cysteine opens and the phenylalanine closes a CDR3 of 15 amino acids. Of the read, only the CDR3 DNA is kept; its 45 bases are in frame from base 1. The germline V gene (reference sequence) yields SSHAT for CDR1 and FNYEAQ for CDR2. The V and J genes are TRBV7-7 and TRBJ2-5, and perhaps TRBD1 as D gene, on 6 matching bases. Sample: CD4+ T cells from PBMCs. The sequence was obtained from a human donor in good health. CDR3 reads: CASSRAGTSQETQYF. The nucleotides read TGTGCTAGCAGCCGCGCCGGGACATCGCAAGAGACCCAGTACTTC.